A single sample gave rise to the 3 T cell receptor beta chains below, sequenced in a study of PD-1 blockade in classical Hodgkin lymphoma. In every patient, relapse followed autologous stem cell transplantation, while exposure to brentuximab vedotin differed. Libraries were prepared by immunoSEQ multiplex PCR; TCRdb keeps only in-frame clonotypes and omits some of them. The table lists under 80,000 clones, roughly two thirds of them singletons. The material was peripheral blood mononuclear cells (PBMCs), obtained before the second cycle of nivolumab. These receptors all come from a human donor with classical Hodgkin lymphoma.

This sequence joins TRBV28 and TRBJ1-5; 8 bases are a match to TRBD1. Germline V gene sequence: CDR1 MDHEN, CDR2 SYDVKM. The CDR3 has 15 residues. The trim removed 6 bases at V and 3 bases at J, leaving 7 bases unmatched. This CDR3 is CASRPGTGNNQPQHF. The CDR3 DNA sequence: TGTGCCAGCAGGCCGGGGACAGGTAACAATCAGCCCCAGCATTTT.

This clone was recorded only once. The chain combines TRBV15 with TRBJ2-6, with D perhaps matching TRBD2 (6 bases). The CDR3 runs 17 residues. Germline V gene lookup returns CDR1 LNHNV and CDR2 YYDKDF (reference sequence). V dropped 4 bases and J dropped 0 bases, with 13 bases sitting between them. CDR3 DNA: TGTGCCACCAGCAACCGGACTACCCTCTCTGGGGCCAACGTCCTGACTTTC. Translating gives CATSNRTTLSGANVLTF.

The chain is built from TRBV30 and TRBJ1-1; D unclear. Trimming left V 3 bases short and J 0 bases short, with 8 bases between. This CDR3 has 13 residues. CDR1 GTSNPN and CDR2 SVGIG come from the germline V gene (reference sequence). The CDR3 loop reads CAWRETLNTEAFF. In DNA, the CDR3 is TGTGCCTGGAGGGAAACCCTGAACACTGAAGCTTTCTTT.